This T cell receptor (beta chain) was sequenced in a study of blood T cell repertoires in COVID-19 (dated by TCRdb to 2018 to 2020). As for the study more broadly: Samples from collaborators originated in the United States, Italy and Spain and spanned both the acute and convalescent phases of COVID-19. The prospective study material was composed of cDNA or gDNA derived from T cells, B-cell-depleted T cells, or PBMCs. The dataset comprised deeply sampled blood TCRbeta repertoires from subjects exposed to, actively infected with, or recovered from COVID-19. The repertoires were made available in a free public database intended to serve as a resource for research on the immune response to SARS-CoV-2. The samples were drawn from the first 160 participants of the ongoing ImmuneRACE study and from 1,254 subjects provided by 6 global collaborators. The sample metadata nearly always contained a de-identified subject ID, COVID-19 status, age in years and sex. Where HLA class I and class II types were available, the types were taken from metadata supplied by the sample provider, not from assay-based typing. Points the paper makes about the study in general: The quantity of clinical and demographic metadata differed by source and by participant and was supplied without curation.

TCRbeta CDR3 regions were amplified from genomic DNA by means of the immunoSEQ Assay, a bias-controlled multiplex PCR. The study's processing was this. The number of nucleated cells in each sample was estimated from the amplification of reference gene primers within the assay. Sequence reads were collapsed and filtered to measure the absolute abundance of every unique TCRbeta CDR3 rearrangement. Productive Simpson clonality was computed per sample as the square root of Simpson's diversity index over productive rearrangements. Not all clones reach the TCRdb copy of this immuneACCESS table, which keeps in-frame sequences only. Checked studies attribute under half of the gap to unresolved V genes and leave the rest unexplained. V and J calls and clone size are given by that table; D and trimming were obtained from the DNA. A total of roughly 200,000 clones appear in this sample, 75% to 90% of them only once. Around a sixth of the sample lies in the top ten.

In the prospective study, participants were about 18 to 89 years old, resided in 20 to 30 geographic areas of the United States, and were enrolled through a virtual design. Cohort assignment in the prospective study relied on participant-reported clinical history from a screening survey and a study questionnaire. For ImmuneRACE Cohort 3, a participant was defined as recovered based on two consecutive negative NP/OP PCR tests, clearance by a healthcare professional, or resolution of symptoms. Each participant in the prospective study had whole blood, serum and a nasopharyngeal or oropharyngeal swab collected by mobile phlebotomists. Participants in the prospective study had the option to provide additional blood draws and questionnaires over an approximately 2-month period. Before DNA extraction, blood samples from the prospective study were shipped at room temperature or frozen. The CDR3 goes from the cysteine to the phenylalanine over 13 residues. The only DNA kept is the CDR3, 39 bases in frame from the first base. From the germline V gene, CDR1 is MDHEN and CDR2 is SYDVKM. V ends up 10 bases short and J 8 bases short, with an unmatched junction base count of 9.

This clone was observed a handful of times. Which antigen it targets is not known. No base quality values were provided; no much bigger clone lies one nucleotide off. The material sequenced was PBMCs or T cells enriched from blood (not recorded which). The clonotype was recovered from a man aged 35-49 years who had recovered from COVID-19. The chain uses TRBV28 and TRBJ1-3, and TRBD1 matches 9 of the central bases. The encoded CDR3 is CATIRQGGDTIYF. In nucleotides, the sequence is TGTGCCACCATCCGACAGGGGGGGGACACCATATATTTT.